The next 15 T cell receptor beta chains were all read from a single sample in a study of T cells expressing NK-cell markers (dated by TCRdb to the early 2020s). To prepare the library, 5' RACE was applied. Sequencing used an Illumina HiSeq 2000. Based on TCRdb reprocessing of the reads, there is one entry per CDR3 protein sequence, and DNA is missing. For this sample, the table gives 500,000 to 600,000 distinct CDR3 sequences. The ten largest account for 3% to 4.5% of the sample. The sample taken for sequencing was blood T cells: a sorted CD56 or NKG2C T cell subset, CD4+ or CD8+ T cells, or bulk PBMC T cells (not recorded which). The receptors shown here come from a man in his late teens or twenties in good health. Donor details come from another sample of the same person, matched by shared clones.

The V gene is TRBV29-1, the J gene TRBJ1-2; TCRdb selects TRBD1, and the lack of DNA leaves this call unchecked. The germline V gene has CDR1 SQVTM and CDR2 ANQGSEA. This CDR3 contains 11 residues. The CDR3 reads CSYDGTNGYTF.

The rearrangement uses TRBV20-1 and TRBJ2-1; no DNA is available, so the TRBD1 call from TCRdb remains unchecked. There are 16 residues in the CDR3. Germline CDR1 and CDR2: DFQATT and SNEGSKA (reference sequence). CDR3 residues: CSARRHRDWGNNEQFF.

The CDR3 protein is CASRTTGTSGVYEQYF. V gene TRBV28 combines with J gene TRBJ2-7; TCRdb's D call of TRBD2 is untestable without DNA. CDR3 length equals 16 residues. Germline values: CDR1 MDHEN, CDR2 SYDVKM.

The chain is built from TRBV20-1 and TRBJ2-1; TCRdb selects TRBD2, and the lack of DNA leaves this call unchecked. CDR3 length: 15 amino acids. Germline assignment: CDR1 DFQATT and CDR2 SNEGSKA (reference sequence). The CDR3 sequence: CSARDPGLALDEQFF.

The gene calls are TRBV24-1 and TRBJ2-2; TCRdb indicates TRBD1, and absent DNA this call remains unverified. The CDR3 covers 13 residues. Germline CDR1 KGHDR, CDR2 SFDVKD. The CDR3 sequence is CATCDRATGELFF.

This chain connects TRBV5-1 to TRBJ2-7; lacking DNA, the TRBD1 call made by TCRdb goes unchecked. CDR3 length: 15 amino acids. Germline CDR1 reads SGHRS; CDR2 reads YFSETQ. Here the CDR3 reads CASRARSSSSYEQYF. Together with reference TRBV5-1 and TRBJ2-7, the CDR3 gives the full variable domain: KAGVTQTPRYLIKTRGQQVTLSCSPISGHRSVSWYQQTPGQGLQFLFEYFSETQRNKGNFPGRFSGRQFSNSRSEMNVSTLELGDSALYLCASRARSSSSYEQYFGPGTRLTVT.

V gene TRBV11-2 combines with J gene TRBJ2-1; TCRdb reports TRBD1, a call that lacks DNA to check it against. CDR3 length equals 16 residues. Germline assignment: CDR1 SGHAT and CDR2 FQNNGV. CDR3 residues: CASSHLRTGLYNEQFF.

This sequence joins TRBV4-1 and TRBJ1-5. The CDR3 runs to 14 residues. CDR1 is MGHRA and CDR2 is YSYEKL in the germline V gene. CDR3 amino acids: CASSREEGNQPQHF.

CDR3 region: CSASGPAANEAFF. The V call is TRBV20-1, the J call TRBJ1-1. Germline loops: CDR1 DFQATT, CDR2 SNEGSKA (reference sequence). The CDR3 length is 13 residues.

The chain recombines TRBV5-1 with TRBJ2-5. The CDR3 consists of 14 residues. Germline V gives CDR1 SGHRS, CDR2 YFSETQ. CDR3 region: CASSLNGNKETQYF. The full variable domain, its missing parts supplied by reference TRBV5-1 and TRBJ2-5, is KAGVTQTPRYLIKTRGQQVTLSCSPISGHRSVSWYQQTPGQGLQFLFEYFSETQRNKGNFPGRFSGRQFSNSRSEMNVSTLELGDSALYLCASSLNGNKETQYFGPGTRLLVL.

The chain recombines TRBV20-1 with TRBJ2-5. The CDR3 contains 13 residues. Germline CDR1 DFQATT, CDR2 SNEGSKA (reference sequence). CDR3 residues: CSAPRLDTGTQYF.

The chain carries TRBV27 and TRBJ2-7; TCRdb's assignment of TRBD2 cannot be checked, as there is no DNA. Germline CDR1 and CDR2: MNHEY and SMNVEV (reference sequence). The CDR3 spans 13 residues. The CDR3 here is CASSPRETIEQYF.

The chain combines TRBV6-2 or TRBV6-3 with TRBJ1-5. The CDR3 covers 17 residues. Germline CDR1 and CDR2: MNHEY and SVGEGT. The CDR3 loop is CASSTPFLAESNQPQHF.

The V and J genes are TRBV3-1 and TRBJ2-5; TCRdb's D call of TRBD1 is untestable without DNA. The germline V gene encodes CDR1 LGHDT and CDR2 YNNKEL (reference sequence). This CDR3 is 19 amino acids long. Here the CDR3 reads CASSARDSRTPQYQETQYF.

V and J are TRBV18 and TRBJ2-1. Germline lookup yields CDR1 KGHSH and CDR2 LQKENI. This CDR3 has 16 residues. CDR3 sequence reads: CASSPKGGDLYNEQFF.